This T cell receptor beta chain was observed in a study of blood T cells in healthy people across ages. Germline V gene data show CDR1 as SGDLS and CDR2 as YYNGEE. V was pared by 3 bases and J by 1 base, with 13 bases between. CDR3 length: 15 residues. A word on this clonotype: Its specificity is unknown.

Through a sample-barcoded 5' primer and a J-beta primer mix, a second PCR was run for about 7 to 12 cycles. Through a template-switch adaptor with 12 random nucleotides, each cDNA molecule received a tag. TCRdb passed the 5' RACE reads through MiXCR, listing each CDR3 protein once. This table has around 870,000 distinct CDR3 sequences, roughly 26% appearing once. General study points: The diversity estimates, figures obtained from one million T cells, were considered underestimates.

This receptor was taken from an elderly woman in good health. Sequencing used blood. The genes are TRBV9 and TRBJ1-1, with D maybe TRBD1 (6 bases). CDR3 DNA: TGTGCCAGCAGCGCTATACAGGGAACGAACACTGAAGCTTTCTTT. As protein: CASSAIQGTNTEAFF.